These T cell receptor beta chains were read from a single sample in a study of blood T cell repertoires in COVID-19. Sequencing was performed with immunoSEQ multiplex PCR; in TCRdb, only in-frame clones are kept and a portion is missing. The table has approximately 180,000 clones, around nine tenths seen once; the top ten hold around 12%. The specimen sequenced was peripheral blood. These receptors were taken from a woman aged 70-85 years with COVID-19, enrolled during active disease. Both conserved end residues are part of each CDR3. The D gene is left open where the match is weak. Clone size is shown for a subset of rows, as once, few, many or a class of expanded clone.

D	size	V	J	CDR3	DNA
.	.	TRBV4-2	TRBJ2-7	CASSQDFSIGTSNSYEQYF	TGTGCCAGCAGCCAAGATTTTTCTATTGGGACTTCCAACTCCTACGAGCAGTACTTC
TRBD1	once	TRBV7-9	TRBJ1-1	CASSTRDRGLYTEAFF	TGTGCCAGCAGCACCCGGGACAGGGGATTGTACACTGAAGCTTTCTTT
TRBD1	.	TRBV29-1	TRBJ1-1	CSTGTDYTEAFF	TGCAGTACCGGGACAGACTACACTGAAGCTTTCTTT
.	.	TRBV10-3	TRBJ1-2	CAISESTDPSGYTF	TGTGCCATCAGTGAGTCGACAGATCCTAGTGGCTACACCTTC
.	.	TRBV6-5	TRBJ2-7	CASSYSIARGRHEQYF	TGTGCCAGCAGTTACTCGATCGCCAGGGGTCGTCACGAGCAGTACTTC
TRBD1	.	TRBV27	TRBJ2-3	CAISGTGGVDTQYF	TGTGCCATCTCCGGGACAGGGGGCGTAGATACGCAGTATTTT
TRBD2	.	TRBV7-9	TRBJ2-7	CASSPSGSTSYEQYF	TGTGCCAGCAGCCCCAGCGGGAGTACATCCTACGAGCAGTACTTC
.	few	TRBV1	TRBJ1-2	CTRELCYGDGYTF	TGCACCAGGGAGTTGTGTTACGGCGATGGCTACACCTTC
.	few	TRBV28	TRBJ1-4	CASSTREEKLFF	TGTGCCAGCAGTACCCGGGAGGAGAAACTGTTTTTT
.	.	TRBV28	TRBJ2-3	CASSIRGTDTQYF	TGTGCCAGCAGTATCAGGGGCACAGATACGCAGTATTTT
TRBD2	.	TRBV24-1	TRBJ2-1	CATRGSLAGSEQFF	TGTGCCACCAGGGGATCCCTAGCGGGCAGTGAGCAGTTCTTC
TRBD1	.	TRBV14	TRBJ2-1	CASSQTGVGEQFF	TGTGCCAGCAGCCAAACAGGGGTGGGTGAGCAGTTCTTC
.	.	TRBV4-1	TRBJ2-7	CASSQASGQSYEQYF	TGCGCCAGCAGCCAAGCCAGCGGGCAGTCCTACGAGCAGTACTTC
.	.	TRBV9	TRBJ2-1	CASSFSSNEQFF	TGTGCCAGCAGCTTTTCCAGTAATGAGCAGTTCTTC
TRBD2	.	TRBV27	TRBJ2-7	CASRPTSGITGQYF	TGTGCCAGCAGACCGACTAGCGGGATTACGGGGCAGTACTTC
.	.	TRBV29-1	TRBJ1-1	CSVGTRGLNTEAFF	TGCAGCGTAGGCACCAGGGGTCTGAACACTGAAGCTTTCTTT
.	.	TRBV19	TRBJ1-1	CASSLLNTEAFF	TGTGCCAGTTCCTTATTGAACACTGAAGCTTTCTTT
TRBD2	.	TRBV12-5	TRBJ2-1	CASGTGLAGLSSYNEQFF	TGTGCTAGTGGCACGGGACTAGCGGGACTGAGCTCCTACAATGAGCAGTTCTTC
.	.	TRBV5-4	TRBJ1-1	CASSANSYTEAFF	TGTGCCAGCAGCGCCAACAGTTACACTGAAGCTTTCTTT
TRBD2	.	TRBV5-6	TRBJ2-6	CASSQERGFSGANVLTF	TGTGCCAGCAGCCAGGAGCGGGGGTTCTCTGGGGCCAACGTCCTGACTTTC
.	.	TRBV19	TRBJ1-5	CASSLGTHYSNQPQHF	TGTGCCAGTAGCCTCGGGACACATTATAGCAATCAGCCCCAGCATTTT
TRBD2	once	TRBV11-2	TRBJ2-3	CASSSRTSGRVYTQYF	TGTGCCAGCAGCTCCAGGACTAGCGGGAGGGTATATACGCAGTATTTT
.	.	TRBV4-1	TRBJ2-1	CASSQASRGGGYEQFF	TGCGCCAGCAGCCAAGCCTCACGCGGAGGGGGCTATGAGCAGTTCTTC
TRBD2	.	TRBV7-9	TRBJ2-7	CASSLHLTSGIGEQYF	TGTGCCAGCAGTCTTCACCTAACTAGCGGGATTGGGGAGCAGTACTTC
TRBD1	once	TRBV6-4	TRBJ1-6	CASSVSGTGEFSSPLHF	TGTGCCAGCAGTGTGTCGGGGACAGGGGAATTCAGTTCACCCCTCCACTTT
TRBD2	.	TRBV7-3	TRBJ2-1	CASSLGTSKGNEQFF	TGTGCCAGCAGCTTAGGGACTAGCAAGGGGAATGAGCAGTTCTTC
TRBD1	few	TRBV5-6	TRBJ2-1	CASSQVPGQGKRNEQFF	TGTGCCAGCAGCCAGGTGCCGGGACAGGGGAAGAGGAATGAGCAGTTCTTC
TRBD1	once	TRBV28	TRBJ2-5	CASSLSKGARRQETQYF	TGTGCCAGCAGTTTATCAAAGGGGGCCAGACGCCAAGAGACCCAGTACTTC
.	.	TRBV5-1	TRBJ2-1	CASSLQLAYNEQFF	TGCGCCAGCAGCTTGCAACTAGCCTACAATGAGCAGTTCTTC
.	.	TRBV5-4	TRBJ2-7	CASSPRGTYEQYF	TGTGCCAGCAGCCCCCGGGGTACCTACGAGCAGTACTTC
TRBD2	.	TRBV7-2	TRBJ2-1	CASSPTSGANNEQFF	TGTGCCAGCAGCCCGACTAGCGGGGCGAACAATGAGCAGTTCTTC
.	.	TRBV7-2	TRBJ2-7	CASSPRLVSDEQYF	TGTGCCAGCAGCCCGCGACTAGTATCTGACGAGCAGTACTTC
TRBD1	.	TRBV27	TRBJ1-1	CASSPQGARDTEAFF	TGTGCCAGCAGTCCTCAGGGGGCCCGGGACACTGAAGCTTTCTTT
TRBD1	.	TRBV7-9	TRBJ1-2	CASSLGGTGIYGYTF	TGTGCCAGCAGCTTAGGTGGGACAGGGATTTATGGCTACACCTTC
.	.	TRBV4-1	TRBJ1-1	CASSQVGAGMNTEAFF	TGCGCCAGCAGCCAAGTGGGCGCGGGAATGAACACTGAAGCTTTCTTT
TRBD2	.	TRBV11-3	TRBJ2-5	CASSLLGLAGDVETQYF	TGTGCCAGCAGCTTATTGGGACTAGCGGGGGACGTAGAGACCCAGTACTTC
TRBD1	.	TRBV11-2	TRBJ1-5	CASSLTGDIGNQPQHF	TGTGCCAGCAGTTTGACAGGGGATATTGGCAATCAGCCCCAGCATTTT
.	.	TRBV19	TRBJ1-2	CASRTSGTSGYTF	TGTGCCAGTAGGACGTCCGGGACATCTGGCTACACCTTC
.	.	TRBV29-1	TRBJ1-1	CSSDRSSEAFF	TGCAGCTCTGACAGATCCTCTGAAGCTTTCTTT
TRBD1	.	TRBV28	TRBJ1-2	CASSLGQVYGYTF	TGTGCCAGCAGTTTAGGACAGGTCTATGGCTACACCTTC